This TCR beta chain was sequenced during a study of blood T cell repertoires in COVID-19. Overall study: Samples taken during acute and convalescent COVID-19 were collected in the United States, Italy and Spain. Nucleic acid was either cDNA or gDNA, and it came from T cells, B-cell-depleted T cells, or PBMCs.

This clone was detected once. The authors' processing: Reference gene primer amplification in the assay estimated nucleated cell counts. Measured with immunoSEQ multiplex PCR; TCRdb has only the in-frame clones, and not every one. V, J and clone size derive from that table, while D and trimming were established from the DNA sequence. Of nearly 60,000 clones in the sample, about 85% were seen once. Germline CDR1 is MNHNS and CDR2 is SASEGT. The CDR3 spans 14 residues. V lost 1 base and J lost 3, with 9 bases in between. This chain joins TRBV6-1 and TRBJ2-5; D is perhaps TRBD2 (6 bases). This sequence originates from a man in his forties with active COVID-19. The source material was peripheral blood. CDR3 sequence: CASSEGTTKETQYF. DNA for the CDR3: TGTGCCAGCAGTGAAGGGACTACTAAAGAGACCCAGTACTTC.